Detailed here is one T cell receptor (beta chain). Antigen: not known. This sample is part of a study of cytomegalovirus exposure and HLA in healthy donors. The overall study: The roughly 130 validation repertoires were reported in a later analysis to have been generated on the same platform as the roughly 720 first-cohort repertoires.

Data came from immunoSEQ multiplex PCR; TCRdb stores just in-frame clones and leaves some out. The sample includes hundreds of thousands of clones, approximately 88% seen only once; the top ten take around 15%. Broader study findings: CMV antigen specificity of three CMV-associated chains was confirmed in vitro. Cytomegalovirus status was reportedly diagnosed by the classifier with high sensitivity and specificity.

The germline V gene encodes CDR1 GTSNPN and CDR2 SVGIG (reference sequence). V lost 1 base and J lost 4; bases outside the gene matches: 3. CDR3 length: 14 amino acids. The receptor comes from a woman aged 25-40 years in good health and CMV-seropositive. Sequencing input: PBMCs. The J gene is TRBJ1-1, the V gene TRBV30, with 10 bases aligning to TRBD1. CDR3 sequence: CAWSEDRGVTEAFF. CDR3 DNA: TGTGCCTGGAGTGAGGACAGGGGGGTCACTGAAGCTTTCTTT.